These 27 T cell receptor beta chains were sequenced from one sample in a study of T cells in Graves' hyperthyroidism and ophthalmopathy. TCR beta CDR3 sequences were amplified from RNA transcripts. First-round RT-PCR targeting the TCR CDR3 was performed with the HTBI primer set. One entry per CDR3 protein, called by TCRdb with MiXCR from the multiplex PCR reads. The profile shows approximately 700,000 distinct CDR3 sequences, over 40% of them singletons. The sample was peripheral blood or thyroid tissue (not recorded which). These TCRs come from an adult man with Graves' disease, either hyperthyroidism or ophthalmopathy (not recorded which).

This clonotype was observed at least ten times. The chain is built from TRBV6-5 and TRBJ1-2, with TRBD1 matching 10 bases. This CDR3 is 14 amino acids long. The germline gives CDR1 MNHEY, CDR2 SVGAGI. V shed 5 bases and J 6 bases; nucleotides not matched to a gene: 6. In DNA form, the CDR3 reads TGTGCCAGCAGTCCTCTAGGGACAGGGGATGGCTACACCTTC. It is translated as CASSPLGTGDGYTF.

This rearrangement joins TRBV20-1 to TRBJ2-7, with D uncertain. V lost 6 bases and J 3 bases, leaving 12 bases between the germline ends. The CDR3 contains 12 residues. In germline, CDR1 is DFQATT, CDR2 SNEGSKA (reference sequence). This CDR3 is CSAPDTHYEQYF. The CDR3 region has the DNA TGCAGTGCCCCCGACACACACTACGAGCAGTACTTC.

V is TRBV9 and J is TRBJ1-2; the D gene is possibly TRBD1 (6 bases). The CDR3 is made up of 14 amino acids. CDR1 SGDLS and CDR2 YYNGEE come from the germline V gene. V lost 4 bases and J lost 6, with 16 bases in between. CDR3 sequence reads: CASSPTGGADGYTF. The CDR3 region has the DNA TGTGCCAGCAGCCCGACTGGGGGCGCCGATGGCTACACCTTC.

This chain connects TRBV20-1 to TRBJ1-5; possible D gene TRBD1, 5 bases. CDR1 DFQATT and CDR2 SNEGSKA come from the germline V gene (reference sequence). V dropped 0 bases and J dropped 1 base, with 10 bases sitting between them. This CDR3 has 15 amino acids. In nucleotides, the CDR3 is TGCAGTGCTAGAGAACCGGGACGGAGCAATCAGCCCCAGCATTTT. Translated: CSAREPGRSNQPQHF.

In this sample, this clonotype turned up many times. The rearrangement joins TRBV29-1 to TRBJ1-1; 8 bases agree with TRBD1. This CDR3 has 12 residues. V was pared by 7 bases and J by 7 bases, with 8 bases of the junction left unmatched. Germline-derived CDR1 and CDR2 are SQVTM and ANQGSEA. The CDR3 nucleotides are TGCAGCGCTACATGGACAGGGCTTGAAGCTTTCTTT. This gives the protein CSATWTGLEAFF.

This clonotype was recorded many times. The rearrangement joins TRBV7-6 to TRBJ1-2; 8 bases line up with TRBD1. The V segment lost 5 bases and the J segment 7 bases; nucleotides outside the gene matches: 6. Looked up from germline, CDR1 is SGHVS and CDR2 is FNYEAQ. There are 13 residues in the CDR3. In DNA form, the CDR3 reads TGTGCCAGCAGCGCCCGGACAGGGACTGGCTACACCTTC. Residues: CASSARTGTGYTF.

Concerning this clonotype itself: The junction shows a germline mismatch at one end, possibly a read error. V usage is TRBV7-9 and J usage is TRBJ1-1; D gene unclear. Germline values: CDR1 SEHNR, CDR2 FQNEAQ (reference sequence). This CDR3 contains 15 residues. The CDR3 loop reads CAGSPTRRVNTEAFF. The DNA of the CDR3 is TGTGCCGGCAGCCCCACCCGCCGTGTCAACACTGAAGCTTTCTTT.

This clonotype has just a few counts. The genes are TRBV14 and TRBJ2-7, with a weak D call TRBD1 (5 bases). The CDR3 runs 14 residues. The germline V gene has CDR1 SGHDN and CDR2 FVKESK. Trimming pared 3 bases from V and 3 bases from J, leaving 12 bases between. The CDR3 sequence is CASSHMGQGYEQYF. DNA of the CDR3: TGTGCCAGCAGCCACATGGGGCAGGGCTACGAGCAGTACTTC. The full variable domain, rest sourced from reference TRBV14 and TRBJ2-7, is EAGVTQFPSHSVIEKGQTVTLRCDPISGHDNLYWYRRVMGKEIKFLLHFVKESKQDESGMPNNRFLAERTGGTYSTLKVQPAELEDSGVYFCASSHMGQGYEQYFGPGTRLTVT.

The CDR3 DNA reads TGTGCCAGCACTGCCGGGGCGGAAACCTCCCGGGGCTACACCTTC. This codes for CASTAGAETSRGYTF. The rearrangement links TRBV6-5 to TRBJ1-2, with D tentatively TRBD1 (5 bases). CDR1 is MNHEY, CDR2 SVGAGI, per germline. The ends were cut back, 7 bases at V and 8 bases at J, with 23 bases in the middle. The CDR3 has 15 residues.

The gene calls are TRBV10-2 and TRBJ2-5; possibly TRBD1 for D (5 bases). V lost 5 bases to trimming and J lost 2 bases, with 15 bases between them. Germline V gene lookup returns CDR1 WSHSY and CDR2 SAAADI. This CDR3 region has 15 residues. The CDR3 is CASSYRLRGQETQYF. CDR3 sequence (DNA): TGCGCCAGCAGTTACAGGCTCCGTGGACAAGAGACCCAGTACTTC.

CDR3 nucleotides: TGCAGCGTTGGGACTAGCGGGGGTGTCAGTGAGCAGTTCTTC. This translates into CSVGTSGGVSEQFF. The chain links TRBV29-1 to TRBJ2-1, with 13 bases identical to TRBD2. The CDR3 consists of 14 residues. The ends lost 4 bases at V and 9 bases at J; junction bases unmatched: 6. CDR1 and CDR2 (germline): SQVTM, ANQGSEA.

This chain uses TRBV6-5 with TRBJ2-7; 7 bases are a match to TRBD1. V shed 6 bases, J shed 5 bases, and the junction held 4 bases outside the gene matches. The CDR3 is made up of 12 amino acids. The germline V gene encodes CDR1 MNHEY and CDR2 SVGAGI. The chain's CDR3 is CASRHRGDEQYF. CDR3 coding DNA: TGTGCCAGCAGGCACAGGGGCGACGAGCAGTACTTC.

This chain connects TRBV10-2 to TRBJ2-2; maybe TRBD1 (5 bases). The germline V gene encodes CDR1 WSHSY and CDR2 SAAADI. The CDR3 consists of 17 residues. Trimming took 10 bases from V and 3 from J, leaving 24 bases between them. CDR3 coding DNA: TGCGCCATACAGGAGTCGTGGGATCGTTTGGACACCGGGGAGCTGTTTTTT. Translating gives CAIQESWDRLDTGELFF.

This clonotype appeared a few times. This chain joins TRBV5-1 and TRBJ1-2, with D maybe TRBD1 (5 bases). Trimming took off 2 bases at V and 4 bases at J, with 12 bases between the two ends. Germline V gene sequence: CDR1 SGHRS, CDR2 YFSETQ. The CDR3 totals 14 residues. This CDR3 is CASSFGWDGYGYTF. The CDR3 bases are TGCGCCAGCAGCTTCGGCTGGGACGGCTATGGCTACACCTTC.

This clonotype was detected ten times or more. This chain connects TRBV24-1 to TRBJ1-5; a possible D gene is TRBD1 (5 bases). CDR1 is KGHDR, CDR2 SFDVKD, per germline. Trimming removed 9 bases from V and 0 bases from J, with 17 bases in between. This CDR3 contains 16 residues. The CDR3 sequence is CATRMYRSYSNQPQHF. The CDR3, as DNA: TGTGCCACCCGGATGTACAGGTCATATAGCAATCAGCCCCAGCATTTT.

The chain carries TRBV2 and TRBJ1-4, with D possibly being TRBD1 (6 bases). The V gene's germline CDR1 is SNHLY and CDR2 FYNNEI. The germline V and J ends were trimmed by 4 bases and 6 bases, with 18 bases remaining between them. This CDR3 contains 16 residues. As DNA, the CDR3 is TGTGCCAGCAGTGGGACAGTCGGTCTAGTTTATGAAAAACTGTTTTTT. As protein: CASSGTVGLVYEKLFF.

This clonotype was seen many times. V gene TRBV10-3 combines with J gene TRBJ2-2; no clear D. V gave up 4 bases and J gave up 7 bases, with 13 bases separating them. The CDR3 is made up of 14 amino acids. Germline values: CDR1 ENHRY, CDR2 SYGVKD. CDR3 loop: CAISADARGGELFF. CDR3 DNA sequence: TGTGCCATCAGTGCCGACGCAAGAGGCGGGGAGCTGTTTTTT.

V and J are TRBV7-2 and TRBJ2-5, with D possibly matching TRBD1 (6 bases). Germline CDR1 is SGHTA and CDR2 is FQGNSA. Trimming cost V 1 base and J 4 bases, with 16 bases left between them. The CDR3 is made up of 16 amino acids. This CDR3 is CASSLVGGRGSETQYF. The CDR3 DNA reads as TGTGCCAGCAGCTTAGTGGGTGGCAGGGGATCAGAGACCCAGTACTTC. The whole variable domain, filled in from reference TRBV7-2 and TRBJ2-5, reads GAGVSQSPSNKVTEKGKDVELRCDPISGHTALYWYRQSLGQGLEFLIYFQGNSAPDKSGLPSDRFSAERTGGSVSTLTIQRTQQEDSAVYLCASSLVGGRGSETQYFGPGTRLLVL.

The rearrangement links TRBV2 to TRBJ1-6; D ambiguous. CDR3 size: 15 residues. Germline values: CDR1 SNHLY, CDR2 FYNNEI. The ends were cut back, 5 bases at V and 7 bases at J, with 15 bases in the middle. The CDR3 loop is CASSLGTAKNSPLHF. Written as DNA, the CDR3 is TGTGCCAGCAGTTTAGGCACAGCCAAGAATTCACCCCTCCACTTT.

The chain joins TRBV13 to TRBJ2-2; D may be TRBD1 or TRBD2 (5 bases each). This CDR3 region has 13 residues. Germline lookup yields CDR1 PRHDT and CDR2 FYEKMQ (reference sequence). V lost 5 bases to trimming and J lost 5 bases, with 9 bases between them. The CDR3 sequence: CASSGDGTGELFF. CDR3 DNA sequence: TGTGCCAGCAGCGGGGACGGGACCGGGGAGCTGTTTTTT.

This clonotype was detected a few times. J is TRBJ1-2 and V is TRBV2, with a weak D call TRBD1 (5 bases). Deletions cut 5 bases from V and 0 bases from J, with 19 bases between. The CDR3 is 17 residues long. Germline V gives CDR1 SNHLY, CDR2 FYNNEI. Written as DNA, the CDR3 is TGTGCCAGCAGTTTTCGGGGCACATCCGGGACTAACTATGGCTACACCTTC. As protein: CASSFRGTSGTNYGYTF.

The sample holds many counts of this clonotype. The chain has TRBV19 and TRBJ1-1; TRBD1 agrees at 9 bases. Trimming cost V 2 bases and J 5 bases; bases outside gene matches: 3. Germline CDR1 and CDR2: LNHDA and SQIVND (reference sequence). The CDR3 is 14 residues long. The DNA for the CDR3 is TGTGCCAGTAGTATAATGGACAGGGGAACTGAAGCTTTCTTT. Encoded protein: CASSIMDRGTEAFF.

The chain carries TRBV7-8 and TRBJ1-2, with TRBD1 identical over 8 bases. Germline CDR1 SGHVS, CDR2 FQNEAQ. This CDR3 contains 14 residues. The V gene end was trimmed by 5 bases and the J gene end by 7 bases; junction bases not matched to a gene: 9. CDR3 sequence reads: CASSPQGAGGGYTF. The DNA for the CDR3 is TGTGCCAGCAGCCCCCAGGGGGCGGGTGGTGGCTACACCTTC.

This clonotype was found many times. The chain joins TRBV7-2 to TRBJ1-2, with D possibly matching TRBD1 (6 bases). This CDR3 contains 15 residues. Germline values: CDR1 SGHTA, CDR2 FQGNSA. The germline V and J ends were trimmed by 4 bases and 4 bases, with 16 bases remaining between them. The CDR3 region is CASSYPQGGGYGYTF. In DNA, the CDR3 is TGTGCCAGCAGCTACCCACAGGGCGGGGGCTATGGCTACACCTTC.

This clonotype has only a few counts. The chain uses TRBV7-9 and TRBJ1-5, with D perhaps matching TRBD1 (5 bases). The CDR3 sequence is 14 residues long. Trimming pared 1 base from V and 6 bases from J, leaving 10 bases between. Germline values: CDR1 SEHNR, CDR2 FQNEAQ (reference sequence). Here the CDR3 reads CASSLDQGSQPQHF. The CDR3 nucleotides are TGTGCCAGCAGCTTAGATCAGGGCAGTCAGCCCCAGCATTTT.

V usage is TRBV13 and J usage is TRBJ1-1; possible D gene TRBD1, 5 bases. V lost 2 bases, J lost 7 bases, and 14 bases lay in between. This CDR3 contains 14 residues. Per germline, CDR1 PRHDT and CDR2 FYEKMQ (reference sequence). This chain's CDR3 is CASSLRGEWDEAFF. CDR3 nucleotides: TGTGCCAGCAGCTTAAGAGGGGAGTGGGATGAAGCTTTCTTT.

V is TRBV25-1 and J is TRBJ1-6; 7 bases match TRBD1. The CDR3 spans 14 residues. The junction had 6 bases not matched to a gene; V was cut back by 6 bases and J by 7 bases. Germline V gene data show CDR1 as MGHDK and CDR2 as SYGVNS. The CDR3 protein is CASSGTAPNSPLHF. CDR3 nucleotide sequence: TGTGCCAGCAGCGGGACAGCACCGAATTCACCCCTCCACTTT.